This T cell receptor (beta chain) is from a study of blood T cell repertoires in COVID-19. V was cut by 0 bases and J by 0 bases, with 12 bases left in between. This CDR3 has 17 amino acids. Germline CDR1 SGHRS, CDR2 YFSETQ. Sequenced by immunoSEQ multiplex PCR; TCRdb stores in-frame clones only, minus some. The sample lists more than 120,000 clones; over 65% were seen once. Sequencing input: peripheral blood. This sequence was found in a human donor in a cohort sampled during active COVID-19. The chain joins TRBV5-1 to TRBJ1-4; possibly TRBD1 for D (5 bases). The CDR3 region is CASSLGGGTATNEKLFF. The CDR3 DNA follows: TGCGCCAGCAGCTTGGGCGGAGGGACGGCAACTAATGAAAAACTGTTTTTT.